This entry features one TCR beta chain sequence. The target antigen is unknown. Donors likely had unrecorded immune exposures despite being nominally healthy when sampled. The sample originates from a study of cytomegalovirus exposure and HLA in healthy donors. Whole-study findings and limits: Among TCR beta chains, those listed as cytomegalovirus-associated numbered fewer than 200.

PCR was performed using 60 Vbeta and 13 Jbeta primers. Clones were read by immunoSEQ multiplex PCR, and TCRdb kept only the in-frame ones, dropping some. The repertoire holds about 90,000 clones, with roughly 70% as singletons. The CDR3 spans 14 residues. Germline-derived CDR1 and CDR2 are MDHEN and SYDVKM. The V end lost 5 bases, the J end lost 0 bases, and 8 bases lay between the germline ends. The genes are TRBV28 and TRBJ2-1; D remains ambiguous. This TCR derives from a man in his thirties or forties in good health and CMV-seronegative. Material for sequencing was PBMCs. The CDR3: CASSRSVSYNEQFF. Here the CDR3 DNA reads TGTGCCAGCAGTCGGAGCGTCTCCTACAATGAGCAGTTCTTC.